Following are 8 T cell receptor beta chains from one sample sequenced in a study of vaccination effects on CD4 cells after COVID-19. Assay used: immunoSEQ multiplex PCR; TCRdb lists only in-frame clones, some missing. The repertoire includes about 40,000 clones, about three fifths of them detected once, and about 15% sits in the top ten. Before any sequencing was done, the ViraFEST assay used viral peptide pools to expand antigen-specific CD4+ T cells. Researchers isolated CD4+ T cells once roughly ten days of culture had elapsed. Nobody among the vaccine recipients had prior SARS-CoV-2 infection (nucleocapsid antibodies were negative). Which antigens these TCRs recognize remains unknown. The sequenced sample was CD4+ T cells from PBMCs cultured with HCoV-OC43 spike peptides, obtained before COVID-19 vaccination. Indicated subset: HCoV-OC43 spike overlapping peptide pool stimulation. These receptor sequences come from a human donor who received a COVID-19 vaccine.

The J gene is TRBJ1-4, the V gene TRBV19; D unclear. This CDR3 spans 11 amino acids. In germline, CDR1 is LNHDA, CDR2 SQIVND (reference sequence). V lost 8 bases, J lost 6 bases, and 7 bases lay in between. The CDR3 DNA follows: TGTGCCAGTCAGTATCATGAAAAACTGTTTTTT. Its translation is CASQYHEKLFF.

Here the CDR3 DNA reads TGTGCCAGCAGCTTAGAACTAGCGGGGGTACAGACCCAGTACTTC. Protein: CASSLELAGVQTQYF. This chain connects TRBV11-2 to TRBJ2-5, with 11 nucleotides matching TRBD2. This CDR3 has 15 amino acids. V was clipped by 0 bases and J by 6 bases; unmatched bases: 3. Germline V CDR1 and CDR2: SGHAT, FQNNGV.

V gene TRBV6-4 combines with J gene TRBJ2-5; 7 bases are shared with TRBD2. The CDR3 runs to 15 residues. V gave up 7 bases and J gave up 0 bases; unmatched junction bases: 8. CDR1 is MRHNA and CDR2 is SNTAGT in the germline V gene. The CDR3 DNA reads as TGTGCCAGCATGGGGCTAGCGGAGTACCAAGAGACCCAGTACTTC. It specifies CASMGLAEYQETQYF.

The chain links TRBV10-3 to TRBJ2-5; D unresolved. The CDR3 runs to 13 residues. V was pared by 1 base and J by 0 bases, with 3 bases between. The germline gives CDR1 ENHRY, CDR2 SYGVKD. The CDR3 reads CAISEFNQETQYF. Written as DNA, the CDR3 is TGTGCCATCAGTGAGTTTAACCAAGAGACCCAGTACTTC.

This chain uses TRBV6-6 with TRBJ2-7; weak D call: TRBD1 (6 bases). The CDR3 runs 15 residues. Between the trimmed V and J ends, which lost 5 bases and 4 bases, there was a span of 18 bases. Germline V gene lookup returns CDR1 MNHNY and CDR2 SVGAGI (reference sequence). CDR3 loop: CASSPVRGPPYEQYF. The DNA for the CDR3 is TGTGCCAGCAGTCCCGTCAGGGGTCCACCATACGAGCAGTACTTC.

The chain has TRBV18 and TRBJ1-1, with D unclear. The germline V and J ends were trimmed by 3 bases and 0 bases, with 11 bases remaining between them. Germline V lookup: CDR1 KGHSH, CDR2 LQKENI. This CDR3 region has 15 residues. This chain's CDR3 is CASSPPSGLNTEAFF. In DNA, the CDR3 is TGTGCCAGCTCACCCCCTAGTGGGTTGAACACTGAAGCTTTCTTT.

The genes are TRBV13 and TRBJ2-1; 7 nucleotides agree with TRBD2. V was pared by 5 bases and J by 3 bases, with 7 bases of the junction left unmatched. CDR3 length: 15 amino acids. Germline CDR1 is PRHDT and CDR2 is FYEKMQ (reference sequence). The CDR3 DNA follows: TGTGCCAGCAGCCCCGGGACTATAGGCTACAATGAGCAGTTCTTC. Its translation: CASSPGTIGYNEQFF.

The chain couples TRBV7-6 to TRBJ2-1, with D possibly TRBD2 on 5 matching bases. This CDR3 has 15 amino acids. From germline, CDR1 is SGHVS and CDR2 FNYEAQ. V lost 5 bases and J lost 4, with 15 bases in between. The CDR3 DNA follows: TGTGCCAGCAGCCCGGGCCTCTCGGGATACAATGAGCAGTTCTTC. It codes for CASSPGLSGYNEQFF.